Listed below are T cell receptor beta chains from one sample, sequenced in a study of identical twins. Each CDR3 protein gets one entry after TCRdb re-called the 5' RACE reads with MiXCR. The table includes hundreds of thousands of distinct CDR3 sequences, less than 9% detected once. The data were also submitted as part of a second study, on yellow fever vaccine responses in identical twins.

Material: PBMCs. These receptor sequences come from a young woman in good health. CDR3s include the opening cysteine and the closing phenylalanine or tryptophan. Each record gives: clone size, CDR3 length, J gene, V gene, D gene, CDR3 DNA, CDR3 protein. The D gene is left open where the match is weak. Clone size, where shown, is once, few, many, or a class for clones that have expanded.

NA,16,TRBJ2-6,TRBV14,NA,TGTGCCAGCAGCCGGGGGCTCCACTCTGGGGCCAACGTCCTGACTTTC,CASSRGLHSGANVLTF
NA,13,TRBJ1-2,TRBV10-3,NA,TGTGCCATCAATAAACAGGGTTCGGGGGGCTACACCTTC,CAINKQGSGGYTF
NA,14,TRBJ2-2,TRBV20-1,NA,TGCAGTGCTAGAGCCCCCACGAACACCGGGGAGCTGTTTTTT,CSARAPTNTGELFF
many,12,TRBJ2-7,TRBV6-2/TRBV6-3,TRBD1,TGTGCCAGCAGCTACCACAGGGGCGAGCAGTACTTC,CASSYHRGEQYF
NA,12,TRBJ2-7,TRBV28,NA,TGTGCCAGTGCGGGACAGACCCTCGAGCAGTACTTC,CASAGQTLEQYF
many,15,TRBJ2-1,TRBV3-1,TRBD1,TGTGCCAGCAGCAAAACAGGGGGCTCCTACAATGAGCAGTTCTTC,CASSKTGGSYNEQFF
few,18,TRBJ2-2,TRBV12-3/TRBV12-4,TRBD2,TGTGCCAGCAGTTTAGCGAGACTAGCGGGGGTGCACACCGGGGAGCTGTTTTTT,CASSLARLAGVHTGELFF
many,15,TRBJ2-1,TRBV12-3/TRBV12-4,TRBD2,TGTGCCAGCAGTACAACTAGCGGGGGGGCCCAGGAGCAGTTCTTC,CASSTTSGGAQEQFF
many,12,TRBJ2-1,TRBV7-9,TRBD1,TGTGCCAGCAAACAGGGGCGGAATGAGCAGTTCTTC,CASKQGRNEQFF
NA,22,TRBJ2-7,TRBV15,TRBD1,TGTGCCACCAGCAGAGTACTCCGGGACAGGGGGCTTATTTTCGGGAGGAGCTACGAGCAGTACTTC,CATSRVLRDRGLIFGRSYEQYF
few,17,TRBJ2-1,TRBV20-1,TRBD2,TGCAGTGCTAGAGATCCGGCTAGCGGGAGGGGCCCCGGAGAGCAGTTCTTC,CSARDPASGRGPGEQFF
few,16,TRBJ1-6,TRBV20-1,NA,TGCAGTGCTAGTCCAACAGAGACTATCTATAATTCACCCCTCCACTTT,CSASPTETIYNSPLHF
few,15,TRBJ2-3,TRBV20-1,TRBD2,TGCAGTGCTAGAAGGGTAGCGGGGGGGACAGATACGCAGTATTTT,CSARRVAGGTDTQYF
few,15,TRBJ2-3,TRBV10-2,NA,TGCGCCAGCAGTGATCGGGCTAGCGTCACAGATACGCAGTATTTT,CASSDRASVTDTQYF
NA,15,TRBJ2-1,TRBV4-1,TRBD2,TGCGCCAGCAGCCAAGTGAAGGGGCCGACTAGCTGGCAGTTCTTC,CASSQVKGPTSWQFF
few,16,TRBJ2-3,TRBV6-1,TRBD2,TGTGCCAGCAGTGAAGCATCCGCGGGGGTAGGAGATACGCAGTATTTT,CASSEASAGVGDTQYF
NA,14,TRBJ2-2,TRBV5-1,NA,TGCGCCAGCAGCTTGGCGGGAGAGCGCGGGGAGCTGTTTTTT,CASSLAGERGELFF
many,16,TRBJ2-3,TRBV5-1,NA,TGCGCCAGCAGCTTTGAGAGACAGGTCAGCACAGATACGCAGTATTTT,CASSFERQVSTDTQYF
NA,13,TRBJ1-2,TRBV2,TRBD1,TGTGCCAGCAGTGAAACAGGGGCTGGGGGCTACACCTTC,CASSETGAGGYTF
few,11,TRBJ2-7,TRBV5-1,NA,TGCGCCAGCATCCTACAGCGCCGGGGAGACTTC,CASILQRRGDF
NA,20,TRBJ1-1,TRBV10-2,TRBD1,TGCGCCAGCAGTGTACCTACTAGTTCCAAGGTCAACAGGGGGAACACTGAAGCTTTCTTT,CASSVPTSSKVNRGNTEAFF
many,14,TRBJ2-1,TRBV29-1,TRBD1,TGCAGCGTTGAAAGGGACAGGGTGTACAATGAGCAGTTCTTC,CSVERDRVYNEQFF
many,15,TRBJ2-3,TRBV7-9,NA,TGTGCCAGCAGCTTAGCACCGGGGGCCACAGATACGCAGTATTTT,CASSLAPGATDTQYF
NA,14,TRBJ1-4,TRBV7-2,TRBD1,TGTGCCAGCAGCTCTTGGACAGGGGGCGGAAAACTGTTTTTT,CASSSWTGGGKLFF
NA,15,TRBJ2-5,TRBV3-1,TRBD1,TGTGCCAGCAGCTATCGGACAGGACCAACCCCTCTCCCGTACTTC,CASSYRTGPTPLPYF
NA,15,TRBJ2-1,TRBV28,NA,TGTGCCAGCGAGAATGGGGGGGCTAGTTTCAATGAGCAGTTCTTC,CASENGGASFNEQFF
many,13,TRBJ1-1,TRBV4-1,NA,TGCGCCAGCAGCCAAGTACAGGGATACGAAGCTTTCTTT,CASSQVQGYEAFF
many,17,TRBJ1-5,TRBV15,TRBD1,TGTGCCACCAGCAGAGACCGGACAGGAGATAGCAATCAGCCCCAGCATTTT,CATSRDRTGDSNQPQHF
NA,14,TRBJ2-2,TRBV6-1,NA,TGTGCCAGCAGTGTATCTATAGCGACCGGGGAGCTGTTTTTT,CASSVSIATGELFF
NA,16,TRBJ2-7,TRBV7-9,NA,TGTGCCAGCAGCCCCGTATTGGGCTCCCTCCACTACGAGCAGTACTTC,CASSPVLGSLHYEQYF
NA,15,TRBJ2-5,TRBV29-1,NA,TGCAGCGTCCATTACCTTGGGGGTATCCAAGAGACCCAGTACTTC,CSVHYLGGIQETQYF
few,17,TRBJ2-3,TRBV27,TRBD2,TGTGCCAGCGACCCCAACGGACTAGCGGGGGGTACAGATACGCAGTATTTT,CASDPNGLAGGTDTQYF